The T cell receptor beta chain under discussion was sequenced for a study of blood T cell repertoires in COVID-19 (TCRdb year 2020). Some background on the complete study: Collaborator samples came from the United States, Italy and Spain and covered acute and convalescent phases of COVID-19. The prospective study material was composed of cDNA or gDNA derived from T cells, B-cell-depleted T cells, or PBMCs. Where available, HLA class I and class II types were taken from metadata supplied by the sample provider and were not determined by assay-based typing. Nearly every sample came with metadata listing a de-identified subject ID, COVID-19 status, age in years and sex. The repertoires were made available in a free public database intended to serve as a resource for research on the immune response to SARS-CoV-2. Subjects who had been exposed to COVID-19, were actively infected with it, or had recovered from it provided the deeply sampled blood TCRbeta repertoires that made up the dataset. The samples were drawn from the first 160 participants of the ongoing ImmuneRACE study and from 1,254 subjects provided by 6 global collaborators.

CDR1 SGDLS and CDR2 YYNGEE are derived from the germline V gene. Trimming removed 4 bases from V and 3 bases from J; the gene matches leave 7 bases unexplained. The CDR3 contains 14 residues, cysteine and phenylalanine counted. Only CDR3 DNA is held: 42 bases, read in frame from base 1. The table lists this clone with a count of one. The target of this receptor is not known. Qualities for individual bases were not recorded, and no much larger clone is one base off. Enrolling through a virtual design, the prospective study's participants ranged in age from roughly 18 to 89 years and lived across roughly 24 United States geographic areas. To assign participants to cohorts, the prospective study relied on clinical history that participants themselves reported in a screening survey and a study questionnaire. ImmuneRACE Cohort 3 recovered participants were defined by two consecutive negative NP/OP PCR tests, healthcare professional clearance, or symptom resolution. Each participant in the prospective study had whole blood, serum and a nasopharyngeal or oropharyngeal swab collected by mobile phlebotomists. Participants in the prospective study had the option to provide additional blood draws and questionnaires over a 2-month period. Blood samples from the prospective study were shipped frozen or at room temperature prior to DNA extraction.

The immunoSEQ Assay, a bias-controlled multiplex PCR, was used to amplify TCRbeta CDR3 regions from genomic DNA. For the original study's pipeline: Nucleated cell counts per sample were estimated from amplification of reference gene primers within the assay. Sequence reads were collapsed and filtered to measure the absolute abundance of every unique TCRbeta CDR3 rearrangement. For each sample, productive Simpson clonality was calculated as the square root of Simpson's diversity index across productive rearrangements. TCRdb took over this immuneACCESS table, retaining in-frame rearrangements with V and J assigned. Such tables are incomplete; in checked studies, under half of the missing clones stem from an unresolved V gene, and the remainder is unexplained. V and J calls and clone size come straight from that table; D and trimming were deduced from the DNA. Recorded for this sample are 300,000 to 350,000 clones; about 90% of them occurred a single time. Approximately 0.93% of the sample comes from the top ten.

The research as a whole found: The quantity of clinical and demographic metadata differed by source and by participant and was supplied without curation.

The sequencing input was PBMCs or T cells enriched from blood (not recorded which). The V gene is TRBV9 and the J gene is TRBJ2-7; TRBD1 matches 7 bases in the middle. The clonotype originates from a woman in her twenties or thirties who had recovered from COVID-19. The nucleotide sequence is given as TGTGCCAGCAGCAGGGAAACAGGGGTCTACGAGCAGTACTTC. This translates into CASSRETGVYEQYF. When the CDR3 is completed using the reference TRBV9 and TRBJ2-7 genes on either side, the full variable domain is DSGVTQTPKHLITATGQRVTLRCSPRSGDLSVYWYQQSLDQGLQFLIQYYNGEERAKGNILERFSAQQFPDLHSELNLSSLELGDSALYFCASSRETGVYEQYFGPGTRLTVT.